This is a list of T cell receptor beta chains from one sample in a study of blood T cell repertoires in COVID-19. Produced via immunoSEQ multiplex PCR; TCRdb's table is partial and in-frame only. The sample has hundreds of thousands of clones; around 90% are singletons. Material: peripheral blood. The receptors here all came from a man younger than 35 with active or convalescent COVID-19. CDR3s include the opening cysteine and the closing phenylalanine or tryptophan. The D gene is left open where the match is weak. Clone sizes are given selectively: once, few, many, or a class where the clone is expanded.

j_gene: TRBJ2-1
v_gene: TRBV5-6
abundance: -
d_gene: -
CDR3nt: TGTGCCAGCAGCCCTATACTAGAAGCGTCCTACAATGAGCAGTTCTTC
CDR3aa: CASSPILEASYNEQFF

j_gene: TRBJ2-2
v_gene: TRBV4-1
abundance: -
d_gene: TRBD1
CDR3nt: TGCGCCAGCAGCCAGGGTCAGGGGGTGTCCGGGGAGCTGTTTTTT
CDR3aa: CASSQGQGVSGELFF

j_gene: TRBJ1-1
v_gene: TRBV29-1
abundance: few
d_gene: TRBD1
CDR3nt: TGCAGCGTTGATTACGACAGGGGAGGTACTGAAGCTTTCTTT
CDR3aa: CSVDYDRGGTEAFF

j_gene: TRBJ2-2
v_gene: TRBV29-1
abundance: once
d_gene: TRBD2
CDR3nt: TGCAGCGTTTCGGGGACTAGACGAATCGGGGAGCTGTTTTTT
CDR3aa: CSVSGTRRIGELFF

j_gene: TRBJ1-2
v_gene: TRBV28
abundance: -
d_gene: TRBD1
CDR3nt: TGTGCCAGCAGTAGGGACAGGGGGTCCTCTAACTATGGCTACACCTTC
CDR3aa: CASSRDRGSSNYGYTF

j_gene: TRBJ1-3
v_gene: TRBV10-1
abundance: -
d_gene: -
CDR3nt: TGCGCCAGCAGCCAGGGGTTGGAGTCGTCTGGAAACACCATATATTTT
CDR3aa: CASSQGLESSGNTIYF

j_gene: TRBJ1-4
v_gene: TRBV16
abundance: -
d_gene: -
CDR3nt: TGTGCCAGCAGCCAATCGGGCTTCCGGGAAAAACTGTTTTTT
CDR3aa: CASSQSGFREKLFF

j_gene: TRBJ2-1
v_gene: TRBV6-6
abundance: -
d_gene: TRBD2
CDR3nt: TGTGCCAGCAGTAACGCGGGAGGGGGTGAGCAGTTCTTC
CDR3aa: CASSNAGGGEQFF

j_gene: TRBJ2-7
v_gene: TRBV5-1
abundance: many
d_gene: -
CDR3nt: TGCGCCAGCAGCTTGGGACCAGGGCACTACGAGCAGTACTTC
CDR3aa: CASSLGPGHYEQYF

j_gene: TRBJ1-5
v_gene: TRBV7-6
abundance: -
d_gene: -
CDR3nt: TGTGCCAGCAGCTTAGCAGAAAACTATCAGCCCCAGCATTTT
CDR3aa: CASSLAENYQPQHF

j_gene: TRBJ2-1
v_gene: TRBV27
abundance: -
d_gene: -
CDR3nt: TGTGCCAGCAGTTTGCAAGCGGGCTCCAATGAGCAGTTCTTC
CDR3aa: CASSLQAGSNEQFF

j_gene: TRBJ1-1
v_gene: TRBV18
abundance: -
d_gene: TRBD1
CDR3nt: TGTGCCAGCTCCCCCAGTGGGACAGTGGTGAACACTGAAGCTTTCTTT
CDR3aa: CASSPSGTVVNTEAFF

j_gene: TRBJ2-5
v_gene: TRBV4-1
abundance: -
d_gene: TRBD1
CDR3nt: TGCGCCAGCAGCCAAGATCTCGGGACAGGACAAGAGACCCAGTACTTC
CDR3aa: CASSQDLGTGQETQYF

j_gene: TRBJ2-7
v_gene: TRBV7-9
abundance: once
d_gene: TRBD2
CDR3nt: TGTGCCAGCAGCTCGAATAAACCCCGCCCAGCGGGAGAACGGGAGCAGTACTTC
CDR3aa: CASSSNKPRPAGEREQYF

j_gene: TRBJ2-7
v_gene: TRBV7-2
abundance: -
d_gene: -
CDR3nt: TGTGCCAGCAGCTTAGGCAGGGCCATTGGGGATGGCGAGCAGTACTTC
CDR3aa: CASSLGRAIGDGEQYF

j_gene: TRBJ2-5
v_gene: TRBV5-6
abundance: -
d_gene: -
CDR3nt: TGTGCCAGCAGCTCAGTATTAGAGACCCAGTACTTC
CDR3aa: CASSSVLETQYF

j_gene: TRBJ2-1
v_gene: TRBV7-9
abundance: -
d_gene: -
CDR3nt: TGTGCCAGCAGCTTGGAGGATTCCGAGCAGTTCTTC
CDR3aa: CASSLEDSEQFF

j_gene: TRBJ2-7
v_gene: TRBV5-6
abundance: -
d_gene: -
CDR3nt: TGTGCCAGCAGCTTGGCCGACCGGGGTATCCACGAGCAGTACTTC
CDR3aa: CASSLADRGIHEQYF

j_gene: TRBJ2-5
v_gene: TRBV19
abundance: -
d_gene: -
CDR3nt: TGTGCCAGTAGTTCCCAGGGGTGGGAGACCCAGTACTTC
CDR3aa: CASSSQGWETQYF

j_gene: TRBJ1-1
v_gene: TRBV5-1
abundance: -
d_gene: -
CDR3nt: TGCGCCACCGCCCGGGGGGGGAAGATGAACACTGAAGCTTTCTTT
CDR3aa: CATARGGKMNTEAFF

j_gene: TRBJ1-2
v_gene: TRBV29-1
abundance: -
d_gene: -
CDR3nt: TGCAGCGTTGAAGCAAACAGGGATGGCTACACCTTC
CDR3aa: CSVEANRDGYTF

j_gene: TRBJ1-6
v_gene: TRBV7-9
abundance: -
d_gene: -
CDR3nt: TGTGCCAGCAGTCAACAGGGTACGGATTCACCCCTCCACTTT
CDR3aa: CASSQQGTDSPLHF

j_gene: TRBJ2-3
v_gene: TRBV12-1
abundance: -
d_gene: -
CDR3nt: TGTGCCAGCAGCTCCCACCGCGCCCCATACACAGATACGCAGTATTTT
CDR3aa: CASSSHRAPYTDTQYF

j_gene: TRBJ2-1
v_gene: TRBV12-5
abundance: -
d_gene: TRBD2
CDR3nt: TGTGCTAGTGGTCGGGAGGTAAGGAATGAGCAGTTCTTC
CDR3aa: CASGREVRNEQFF

j_gene: TRBJ1-1
v_gene: TRBV18
abundance: -
d_gene: -
CDR3nt: TGTGCCAGCCTAGGACAGCAGACTGTGAACACTGAAGCTTTCTTT
CDR3aa: CASLGQQTVNTEAFF

j_gene: TRBJ2-1
v_gene: TRBV9
abundance: -
d_gene: -
CDR3nt: TGTGCCAGCAGCGTAGCTACGACAGAGCAGTTCTTC
CDR3aa: CASSVATTEQFF

j_gene: TRBJ2-1
v_gene: TRBV9
abundance: -
d_gene: -
CDR3nt: TGTGCCAGCAGCCCCATGCCCCTGACAACCCTCGGTGAGCAGTTCTTC
CDR3aa: CASSPMPLTTLGEQFF

j_gene: TRBJ1-6
v_gene: TRBV7-2
abundance: -
d_gene: -
CDR3nt: TGTGCCAGCAGTAGAGAGGGGGGGTTAAGGAATTCACCCCTCCACTTT
CDR3aa: CASSREGGLRNSPLHF

j_gene: TRBJ2-7
v_gene: TRBV19
abundance: -
d_gene: -
CDR3nt: TGTGCCAGTAGTATAGGCCGGACTGCCTTTTACGAGCAGTACTTC
CDR3aa: CASSIGRTAFYEQYF

j_gene: TRBJ2-7
v_gene: TRBV3-1/TRBV3-2
abundance: -
d_gene: TRBD2
CDR3nt: TGTGCCAGCAGCCAAGATATAATAGCGGGCGGCTACGAGCAGTACTTC
CDR3aa: CASSQDIIAGGYEQYF

j_gene: TRBJ2-1
v_gene: TRBV6-4
abundance: -
d_gene: TRBD2
CDR3nt: TGTGCCACCTCGCCACTAGCGATCCCCTACAATGAGCAGTTCTTC
CDR3aa: CATSPLAIPYNEQFF

j_gene: TRBJ2-2
v_gene: TRBV5-1
abundance: -
d_gene: TRBD1
CDR3nt: TGCGCCAGCAGAATGACAGGGGGCTCCGGGGAGCTGTTTTTT
CDR3aa: CASRMTGGSGELFF

j_gene: TRBJ1-4
v_gene: TRBV6-5
abundance: -
d_gene: TRBD1
CDR3nt: TGTGCCAGCAGGTGGGGGCAGGGGGAAGAAAAACTGTTTTTT
CDR3aa: CASRWGQGEEKLFF

j_gene: TRBJ1-1
v_gene: TRBV25-1
abundance: -
d_gene: -
CDR3nt: TGTGCCAGCAGTGAATATATCGCAGGCGCCGGCACTGAAGCTTTCTTT
CDR3aa: CASSEYIAGAGTEAFF

j_gene: TRBJ1-3
v_gene: TRBV2
abundance: once
d_gene: -
CDR3nt: TGTGCCAGCAGGGCGGACCGGGGCTCTGGAAACACCATATATTTT
CDR3aa: CASRADRGSGNTIYF

j_gene: TRBJ1-2
v_gene: TRBV7-2
abundance: -
d_gene: TRBD1
CDR3nt: TGTGCCAGCAGCTCCTACACAGGGGATGGCTACACCTTC
CDR3aa: CASSSYTGDGYTF

j_gene: TRBJ1-2
v_gene: TRBV5-6
abundance: -
d_gene: -
CDR3nt: TGTGCCACCCAATTCTTAGGGGGAAACATACATGGCTACACCTTC
CDR3aa: CATQFLGGNIHGYTF

j_gene: TRBJ1-2
v_gene: TRBV6-5
abundance: -
d_gene: -
CDR3nt: TGTGCCAGCAGGCCGGGGGACGGGTCTAACTATGGCTACACCTTC
CDR3aa: CASRPGDGSNYGYTF

j_gene: TRBJ2-5
v_gene: TRBV9
abundance: -
d_gene: -
CDR3nt: TGTGCCAGCAGCAAAATGACTAGTGGGGAAGAGACCCAGTACTTC
CDR3aa: CASSKMTSGEETQYF

j_gene: TRBJ1-6
v_gene: TRBV7-2
abundance: -
d_gene: -
CDR3nt: TGTGCCAGCAGCTTAATCAGAGGACAGCCTTTATCTCTTGACACCCTCCACTTT
CDR3aa: CASSLIRGQPLSLDTLHF

j_gene: TRBJ2-7
v_gene: TRBV27
abundance: -
d_gene: -
CDR3nt: TGTGCCAGCAGTCCAGGGCGGGGGCGAGGCCCCTCCTACGAGCAGTACTTC
CDR3aa: CASSPGRGRGPSYEQYF

j_gene: TRBJ2-1
v_gene: TRBV6-6
abundance: once
d_gene: TRBD2
CDR3nt: TGTGCCAGCAGTCACGATGGACTAGCGGGACCTAGCTCCTACAATGAGCAGTTCTTC
CDR3aa: CASSHDGLAGPSSYNEQFF

j_gene: TRBJ2-2
v_gene: TRBV19
abundance: once
d_gene: -
CDR3nt: TGTGCCAGTAACCTGGCAAACACCGGGGAGCTGTTTTTT
CDR3aa: CASNLANTGELFF

j_gene: TRBJ1-2
v_gene: TRBV6-1
abundance: -
d_gene: TRBD1
CDR3nt: TGTGCCAGCAGTGAGGCCGGGACAGGGGGCTATGGCTACACCTTC
CDR3aa: CASSEAGTGGYGYTF

j_gene: TRBJ2-7
v_gene: TRBV14
abundance: -
d_gene: -
CDR3nt: TGTGCCAGCAGCCAAGGCAGGGCCTTCGAGCAGTACTTC
CDR3aa: CASSQGRAFEQYF

j_gene: TRBJ2-1
v_gene: TRBV28
abundance: -
d_gene: -
CDR3nt: TGTGCCAGCACCCCCCTGGGGAGTTTTGATGAGCAGTTCTTC
CDR3aa: CASTPLGSFDEQFF

j_gene: TRBJ1-1
v_gene: TRBV5-4
abundance: -
d_gene: -
CDR3nt: TGTGCCAGCTACACATCGAACACTGAAGCTTTCTTT
CDR3aa: CASYTSNTEAFF

j_gene: TRBJ2-1
v_gene: TRBV27
abundance: once
d_gene: -
CDR3nt: TGTGCCAGCAGTTACGGAGGACAGACCTACAATGAGCAGTTCTTC
CDR3aa: CASSYGGQTYNEQFF

j_gene: TRBJ2-1
v_gene: TRBV7-9
abundance: -
d_gene: TRBD2
CDR3nt: TGTGCCAGCAGCCCATCGACTAGCGGAGGTTACAATGAGCAGTTCTTC
CDR3aa: CASSPSTSGGYNEQFF

j_gene: TRBJ2-1
v_gene: TRBV6-5
abundance: -
d_gene: TRBD2
CDR3nt: TGTGCCAGCAGTCCACGGGGGGGCTTCAACAATGAGCAGTTCTTC
CDR3aa: CASSPRGGFNNEQFF

j_gene: TRBJ2-5
v_gene: TRBV5-6
abundance: -
d_gene: TRBD2
CDR3nt: TGTGCCAGCAGCTTGGCGACTAGCGGGGGACAAGAGACCCAGTACTTC
CDR3aa: CASSLATSGGQETQYF